These T cell receptor beta chains were read from a single sample in a study of blood T cell repertoires in COVID-19. TCRdb's table, derived via immunoSEQ multiplex PCR, lists solely in-frame clones and lacks some. The table records 110,000 to 150,000 clones, approximately 89% of them present only once. Input material: peripheral blood. Source of these receptors: a woman aged 45-60 years with acute or convalescent COVID-19. CDR3s leave out the opening cysteine and the closing phenylalanine or tryptophan. Fields, in order: V gene, J gene, CDR3 protein.

TRBV30	TRBJ1-4	AWSHEDEKLF
TRBV9	TRBJ2-2	ASSKGLEGWTGELF
TRBV19	TRBJ2-7	ASSPDGQGAYEQY
TRBV6-6	TRBJ1-1	ASTVVGGSEAF
TRBV14	TRBJ1-6	ATRGAASNSPLH
TRBV6-5	TRBJ2-1	ASSYSSSYNEQF
TRBV18	TRBJ2-2	ASSPDPGPGLF
TRBV18	TRBJ1-2	ASSPKPGTGRPYGYT
TRBV6-5	TRBJ1-1	ASSYRQMNTEAF
TRBV18	TRBJ2-7	ASSTGGDYEQY